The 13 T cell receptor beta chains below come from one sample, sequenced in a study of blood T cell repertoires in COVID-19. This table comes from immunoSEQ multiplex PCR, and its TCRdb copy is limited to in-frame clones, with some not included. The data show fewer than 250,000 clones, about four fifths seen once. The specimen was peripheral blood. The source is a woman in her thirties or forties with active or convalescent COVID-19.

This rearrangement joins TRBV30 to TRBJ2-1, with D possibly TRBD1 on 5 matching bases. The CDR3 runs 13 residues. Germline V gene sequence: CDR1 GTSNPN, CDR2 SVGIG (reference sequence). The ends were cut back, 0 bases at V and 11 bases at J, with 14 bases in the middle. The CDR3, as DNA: TGTGCCTGGAGTGTACCCATGGGGCAGCAGCAGTTCTTC. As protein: CAWSVPMGQQQFF.

CDR3 sequence reads: CASSASLGTGAEAFF. CDR3 nucleotides: TGTGCCAGCAGCGCCTCATTGGGGACAGGGGCTGAAGCTTTCTTT. The chain is built from TRBV6-2 or TRBV6-3 and TRBJ1-1; 10 bases match TRBD1. This CDR3 is 15 amino acids long. Germline CDR1 and CDR2: MNHEY and SVGEGT. The trim removed 6 bases at V and 6 bases at J, leaving 10 bases unmatched.

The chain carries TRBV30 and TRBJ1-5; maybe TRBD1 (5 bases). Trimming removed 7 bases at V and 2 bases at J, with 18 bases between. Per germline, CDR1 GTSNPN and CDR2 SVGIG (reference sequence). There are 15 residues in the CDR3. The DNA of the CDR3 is TGTGCCTCCGACCGGGGGGGAACTGGCAATCAGCCCCAGCATTTT. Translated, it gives CASDRGGTGNQPQHF.

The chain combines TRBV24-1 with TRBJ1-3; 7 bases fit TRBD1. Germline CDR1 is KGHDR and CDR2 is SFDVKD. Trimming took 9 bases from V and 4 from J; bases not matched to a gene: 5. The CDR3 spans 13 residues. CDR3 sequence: CATRDSSGNTIYF. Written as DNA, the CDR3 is TGTGCCACCCGGGACAGCTCCGGAAACACCATATATTTT.

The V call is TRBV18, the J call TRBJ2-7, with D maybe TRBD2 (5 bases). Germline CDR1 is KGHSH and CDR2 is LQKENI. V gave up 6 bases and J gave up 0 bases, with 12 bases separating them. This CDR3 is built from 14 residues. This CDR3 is CASSLSGISYEQYF. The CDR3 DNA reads TGTGCCAGCTCCCTCTCGGGGATCTCCTACGAGCAGTACTTC. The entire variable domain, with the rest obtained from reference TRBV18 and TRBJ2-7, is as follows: NAGVMQNPRHLVRRRGQEARLRCSPMKGHSHVYWYRQLPEEGLKFMVYLQKENIIDESGMPKERFSAEFPKEGPSILRIQQVVRGDSAAYFCASSLSGISYEQYFGPGTRLTVT.

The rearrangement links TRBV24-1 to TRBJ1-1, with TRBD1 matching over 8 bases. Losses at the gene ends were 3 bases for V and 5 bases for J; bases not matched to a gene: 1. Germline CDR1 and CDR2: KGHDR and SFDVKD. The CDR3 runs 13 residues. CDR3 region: CATSDRDRTEAFF. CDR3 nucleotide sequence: TGTGCCACCAGTGATCGGGACAGGACTGAAGCTTTCTTT.

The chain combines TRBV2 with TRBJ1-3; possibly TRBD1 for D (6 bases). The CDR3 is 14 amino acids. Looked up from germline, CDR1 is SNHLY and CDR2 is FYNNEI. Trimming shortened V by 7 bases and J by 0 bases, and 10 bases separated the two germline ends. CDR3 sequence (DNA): TGTGCCAGCATGGCAGGGGCCTCTGGAAACACCATATATTTT. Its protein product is CASMAGASGNTIYF.

The CDR3 region is CASIASGDPSTDTQYF. CDR3 coding DNA: TGTGCCAGTATTGCTAGCGGGGACCCTAGCACAGATACGCAGTATTTT. V and J are TRBV19 and TRBJ2-3, with 9 bases matching TRBD2. The CDR3 runs to 16 residues. Germline V lookup: CDR1 LNHDA, CDR2 SQIVND (reference sequence). V lost 7 bases to trimming and J lost 0 bases; unmatched junction nucleotides: 8.

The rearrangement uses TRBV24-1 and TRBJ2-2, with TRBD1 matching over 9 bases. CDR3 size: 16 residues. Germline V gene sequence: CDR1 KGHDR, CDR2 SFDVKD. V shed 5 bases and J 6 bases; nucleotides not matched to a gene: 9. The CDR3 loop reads CATSAGTQGAAGELFF. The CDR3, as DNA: TGTGCCACCAGTGCCGGAACACAGGGGGCGGCCGGGGAGCTGTTTTTT.

The CDR3 loop reads CATKATDSNQPQHF. CDR3 bases: TGTGCCACCAAAGCCACTGATAGCAATCAGCCCCAGCATTTT. The chain links TRBV24-1 to TRBJ1-5; D is unclear. The CDR3 loop spans 14 amino acids. Germline V lookup: CDR1 KGHDR, CDR2 SFDVKD. The V gene lost 8 bases and the J gene lost 0 bases, with 10 bases spanning the gap.

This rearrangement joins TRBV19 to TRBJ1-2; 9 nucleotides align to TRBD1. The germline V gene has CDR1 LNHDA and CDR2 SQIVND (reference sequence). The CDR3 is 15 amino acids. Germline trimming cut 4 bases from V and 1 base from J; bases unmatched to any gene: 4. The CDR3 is CASSRTTGGNYGYTF. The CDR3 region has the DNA TGTGCCAGTAGTAGGACGACAGGGGGTAACTATGGCTACACCTTC.

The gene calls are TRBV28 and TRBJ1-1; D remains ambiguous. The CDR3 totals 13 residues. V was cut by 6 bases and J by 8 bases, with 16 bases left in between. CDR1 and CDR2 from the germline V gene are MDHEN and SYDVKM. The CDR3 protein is CASSPPLWREAFF. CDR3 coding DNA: TGTGCCAGCAGCCCCCCCCTTTGGCGGGAAGCTTTCTTT.

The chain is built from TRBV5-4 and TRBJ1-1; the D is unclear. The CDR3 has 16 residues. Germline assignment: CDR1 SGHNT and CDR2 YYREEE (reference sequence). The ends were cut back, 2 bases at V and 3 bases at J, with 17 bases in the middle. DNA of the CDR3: TGTGCCAGCAGCTTTCCCGAGGGAAGTTTGGACACTGAAGCTTTCTTT. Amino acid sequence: CASSFPEGSLDTEAFF.